The clone carrying this TCR beta chain was observed a single time. What it recognizes is unknown. The data belong to a study of CD8+ T cells in alopecia areata. Findings and limits, study-wide: Scalp samples also yield sequences from resident alphabeta T cells of normal skin. Under tofacitinib, fewer expanded CD8+ clones appeared among the top 100 scalp clones.

The authors extracted RNA and reverse transcribed it into cDNA as the sequencing template. Sequencing used immunoSEQ multiplex PCR; TCRdb keeps in-frame clones, though not all of them. The sample includes nearly 200,000 clones, 58% seen only once; the top ten take 5.5%. Treatment given: oral pan-JAK inhibitor, 5-10 mg twice daily. Peripheral blood samples and lesional scalp punch biopsies were obtained from alopecia areata patients. PBMCs yielded sorted CD4+ and CD8+ T cells. With 2 bases clipped from V and 6 bases from J, the junction kept 5 bases outside the gene matches. The CDR3 runs to 14 residues. Per germline, CDR1 GTSNPN and CDR2 SVGIG (reference sequence).

The genes are TRBV30 and TRBJ2-1, with TRBD2 matching 9 bases. The sequencing used CD4+ T cells sorted from blood, collected at week 24, from a patient treated with tofacitinib. This TCR was sampled from a human donor with alopecia areata. This CDR3 is CAWSKAGGSNEQFF. CDR3 sequence (DNA): TGTGCCTGGAGTAAAGCGGGAGGTAGCAATGAGCAGTTCTTC.